The 26 T cell receptor beta chains in this list originate from one sample, sequenced in a study of T-cell reconstitution after alpha-beta-depleted transplantation in children. Using unique molecular identifiers, the investigators prepared the TCRbeta library. From the PCR reads, TCRdb called clonotypes with MiXCR, one entry per CDR3 protein. This table holds more than 3,500 distinct CDR3 sequences, roughly 12% found once. The sequenced sample was PBMCs, mostly from graft donor cells, obtained 60 days after TCRalphabeta/CD19-depleted stem cell transplant. Receptors were obtained from a male patient between 2 and 10 years old who had a stem cell transplant for acute lymphoblastic leukemia, so the T cells may come from the graft donor.

This clonotype was detected ten times or more. The V call is TRBV2, the J call TRBJ1-1; D unresolved. This CDR3 region has 14 residues. The germline V gene encodes CDR1 SNHLY and CDR2 FYNNEI. V was cut by 2 bases and J by 2 bases, with 9 bases left in between. The CDR3 nucleotides are TGTGCCAGCAGTGAACGGCGGGGAAACACTGAAGCTTTCTTT. It specifies CASSERRGNTEAFF.

The rearrangement uses TRBV14 and TRBJ2-3; either TRBD1 or TRBD2 may supply D (5 bases each). V was shortened by 4 bases and J by 2 bases, with 25 bases between the two germline ends. The CDR3 extends over 19 amino acids. The germline V gene has CDR1 SGHDN and CDR2 FVKESK. The CDR3 sequence: CASSPGILGAGLITDTQYF. The CDR3 bases are TGTGCCAGCAGCCCCGGGATCCTCGGGGCAGGATTAATCACAGATACGCAGTATTTT.

This rearrangement joins TRBV18 to TRBJ1-1; 8 bases are shared with TRBD1. The length of the CDR3 is 15 residues. J lost 5 bases, V lost 6 bases, and 11 bases had no gene match. In germline, CDR1 is KGHSH, CDR2 LQKENI. In nucleotides, the CDR3 is TGTGCCAGCTCCACCCAGGTCACAGGGGGGACTGAAGCTTTCTTT. This encodes CASSTQVTGGTEAFF.

This clonotype was seen at least ten times. V and J are TRBV6-5 and TRBJ1-5; D possibly corresponds to TRBD1 (6 bases). Looked up from germline, CDR1 is MNHEY and CDR2 is SVGAGI. Trimming pared 5 bases from V and 2 bases from J, leaving 19 bases between. The CDR3 runs 17 residues. The CDR3 sequence: CASSNIDRPGGNQPQHF. As DNA, the CDR3 is TGTGCCAGCAGTAACATAGACAGGCCTGGGGGCAATCAGCCCCAGCATTTT.

This clonotype is judged medium-sized (0.01 to 0.1%). The rearrangement joins TRBV12-3 or TRBV12-4 to TRBJ2-5; TRBD2 matches 10 bases. Germline trimming cut 3 bases from V and 7 bases from J; bases unmatched to any gene: 11. The length of the CDR3 is 16 residues. The CDR3: CASSFRSGRLGGTQYF. The DNA for the CDR3 is TGTGCCAGCAGTTTTCGTAGCGGGAGGCTTGGTGGGACCCAGTACTTC.

In its sample, this clonotype is medium-sized. J is TRBJ2-1 and V is TRBV28; D gene unclear. Trimming cost V 3 bases and J 0 bases, with 9 bases left between them. Germline V gene data show CDR1 as MDHEN and CDR2 as SYDVKM. The CDR3 runs 15 residues. In nucleotides, the CDR3 is TGTGCCAGCAGTTTTATGCCAAGCTCCTACAATGAGCAGTTCTTC. It yields the protein CASSFMPSSYNEQFF.

Judged by abundance, this clonotype is medium-sized (0.01 to 0.1%). V and J are TRBV10-2 and TRBJ2-1; D may be TRBD2 (5 bases). The V end lost 8 bases, the J end lost 4 bases, and 15 bases lay between the germline ends. The CDR3 runs to 14 residues. Germline CDR1 WSHSY, CDR2 SAAADI. The CDR3 spells CASRMRETYNEQFF. Written as DNA, the CDR3 is TGCGCCAGCCGGATGAGGGAGACTTACAATGAGCAGTTCTTC.

Sample share makes this clonotype medium-sized. This chain links TRBV4-3 with TRBJ2-1; 8 bases line up with TRBD2. Germline values: CDR1 LGHNA, CDR2 YSLEER. The CDR3 is 16 residues long. V shed 0 bases and J 6 bases; nucleotides not matched to a gene: 7. CDR3 amino acids: CASSQDLGLAGNEQFF. The CDR3 DNA is TGCGCCAGCAGCCAAGATTTAGGTCTAGCGGGCAATGAGCAGTTCTTC.

This clonotype was recorded many times. This chain joins TRBV15 and TRBJ2-2; 11 positions match TRBD2. With V trimmed by 2 bases and J by 7 bases, 6 bases remained unmatched. The CDR3 has 16 amino acids. Germline V CDR1 and CDR2: LNHNV, YYDKDF (reference sequence). The chain's CDR3 is CATSRRTSGFVGELFF. DNA for the CDR3: TGTGCCACCAGCAGACGGACTAGCGGGTTTGTCGGGGAGCTGTTTTTT.

This clonotype ranks as medium-sized. The chain uses TRBV28 and TRBJ2-1; D assignment may be TRBD1 or TRBD2 (6 bases each). Germline CDR1 MDHEN, CDR2 SYDVKM. This CDR3 has 15 residues. Trimming took off 7 bases at V and 0 bases at J, with 13 bases between the two ends. The CDR3 DNA sequence: TGTGCCAGCACCCTAGGGGGGAGCTCCTACAATGAGCAGTTCTTC. Amino acids: CASTLGGSSYNEQFF.

This clonotype was detected many times. This rearrangement joins TRBV12-3 or TRBV12-4 to TRBJ1-5; D is unresolved. CDR3 size: 14 residues. The V end was cut by 7 bases, the J end by 1 base, with 11 bases between. The CDR3 DNA reads TGTGCCAGCACCCTCGACGGGAGCAATCAGCCCCAGCATTTT. This gives the protein CASTLDGSNQPQHF.

This clonotype has at least ten counts. CDR3 sequence reads: CSATPSGGAQYF. DNA for the CDR3: TGCAGTGCCACCCCTAGCGGGGGGGCCCAGTACTTC. The rearrangement joins TRBV20-1 to TRBJ2-5, with TRBD2 identical over 12 bases. The V gene's germline CDR1 is DFQATT and CDR2 SNEGSKA (reference sequence). With V trimmed by 6 bases and J by 9 bases, 5 bases remained unmatched. This CDR3 has 12 amino acids.

This clonotype was detected only once. The V call is TRBV7-2, the J call TRBJ2-5; 7 bases line up with TRBD1. CDR3 length equals 15 residues. Losses at the gene ends were 2 bases for V and 1 base for J; bases not matched to a gene: 4. The germline V gene has CDR1 SGHTA and CDR2 FQGNSA. The CDR3 coding sequence is TGTGCCAGCAGCTTAAGGACAGGAGGCCAAGAGACCCAGTACTTC. Protein: CASSLRTGGQETQYF.

This clonotype was counted at least ten times. This sequence joins TRBV3-1 and TRBJ1-1, with 9 positions matching TRBD1. Trimming cost V 10 bases and J 5 bases; bases outside gene matches: 14. The CDR3 runs 15 residues. The germline V gene has CDR1 LGHDT and CDR2 YNNKEL (reference sequence). In nucleotides, the CDR3 is TGTGCCACCTCCCCCCAAGTGACAGGGGGGACTGAAGCTTTCTTT. Translated, it gives CATSPQVTGGTEAFF.

Within the sample, this clonotype is medium-sized. V gene TRBV7-9 combines with J gene TRBJ2-5; D perhaps matches TRBD1 (6 bases). This CDR3 region has 15 residues. CDR1 and CDR2 from the germline V gene are SEHNR and FQNEAQ (reference sequence). V was cut by 6 bases and J by 1 base, with 15 bases left in between. CDR3 sequence: CASSRAGDVQETQYF. The CDR3 nucleotides read TGTGCCAGCAGTCGCGCAGGGGATGTCCAAGAGACCCAGTACTTC.

In this sample, this clonotype turned up many times. The V and J genes are TRBV7-8 and TRBJ2-2; 11 bases are a match to TRBD2. Germline V CDR1 and CDR2: SGHVS, FQNEAQ. The V gene end was trimmed by 0 bases and the J gene end by 0 bases; junction bases not matched to a gene: 0. This CDR3 has 17 residues. The CDR3 spells CASSLASGGANTGELFF. As DNA, the CDR3 is TGTGCCAGCAGCTTAGCTAGCGGGGGGGCGAACACCGGGGAGCTGTTTTTT.

By share, this clonotype counts as medium-sized (0.01 to 0.1%). J is TRBJ2-4 and V is TRBV11-2; D may be TRBD2 (7 bases). The CDR3 is 17 amino acids. The germline V gene has CDR1 SGHAT and CDR2 FQNNGV. V lost 0 bases to trimming and J lost 0 bases, with 12 bases between them. CDR3 region: CASSLEGGPLAKNIQYF. CDR3 in DNA: TGTGCCAGCAGCTTAGAGGGGGGGCCCCTAGCCAAAAACATTCAGTACTTC. Full variable domain (rest looked up from reference TRBV11-2 and TRBJ2-4): EAGVAQSPRYKIIEKRQSVAFWCNPISGHATLYWYQQILGQGPKLLIQFQNNGVVDDSQLPKDRFSAERLKGVDSTLKIQPAKLEDSAVYLCASSLEGGPLAKNIQYFGAGTRLSVL.

By share, this clonotype counts as medium-sized. The J gene is TRBJ2-7, the V gene TRBV9; no clear D. Germline loops: CDR1 SGDLS, CDR2 YYNGEE. Trimming stripped 0 bases from V and 3 bases from J, with 13 bases between. The CDR3 sequence is 15 residues long. The CDR3, as DNA: TGTGCCAGCAGCGTAGCCTGGTCTAGGGACTACGAGCAGTACTTC. Protein: CASSVAWSRDYEQYF. Combining the CDR3 with reference TRBV9 and TRBJ2-7 gives the whole variable domain DSGVTQTPKHLITATGQRVTLRCSPRSGDLSVYWYQQSLDQGLQFLIQYYNGEERAKGNILERFSAQQFPDLHSELNLSSLELGDSALYFCASSVAWSRDYEQYFGPGTRLTVT.

This clonotype was seen many times. The chain combines TRBV20-1 with TRBJ2-1, with D possibly being TRBD1 or TRBD2 (5 bases each). Germline CDR1 is DFQATT and CDR2 is SNEGSKA (reference sequence). The germline V and J ends were trimmed by 6 bases and 6 bases, with 24 bases remaining between them. CDR3 length equals 16 residues. The CDR3 protein is CSAQRGTGPRFNEQFF. CDR3 in DNA: TGCAGTGCGCAGAGAGGTACGGGGCCCCGGTTCAATGAGCAGTTCTTC.

By its share, this clonotype is medium-sized. The chain couples TRBV4-1 to TRBJ2-1; D not certain. Deletions cut 2 bases from V and 4 bases from J, with 6 bases between. In germline, CDR1 is MGHRA, CDR2 YSYEKL. The CDR3 extends over 13 amino acids. This CDR3 reads CASSQRFYNEQFF. In nucleotides, the CDR3 is TGCGCCAGCAGCCAACGGTTTTACAATGAGCAGTTCTTC.

The table lists this clonotype with many counts. This chain connects TRBV6-5 to TRBJ2-5, with 14 bases fitting TRBD2. This CDR3 comprises 16 residues. The trim removed 5 bases at V and 9 bases at J, leaving 11 bases unmatched. Looked up from germline, CDR1 is MNHEY and CDR2 is SVGAGI. The CDR3 DNA reads as TGTGCCAGCAGTCCTCGACTAGCGGGGGGGGCCACGGCCCAGTACTTC. Encoded protein: CASSPRLAGGATAQYF.

This clonotype was counted many times. The chain joins TRBV5-4 to TRBJ1-2; no reliable D call. V was clipped by 2 bases and J by 7 bases, with 18 bases between them. The CDR3 is 15 amino acids. CDR1 SGHNT and CDR2 YYREEE come from the germline V gene (reference sequence). CDR3 DNA sequence: TGTGCCAGCAGCTTACAGCCCGGAACCCTACGTGGCTACACCTTC. This translates into CASSLQPGTLRGYTF.

This clonotype occurred many times. The chain joins TRBV3-1 to TRBJ1-3; D remains unclear. Trimming removed 1 base at V and 0 bases at J, with 10 bases between. Germline values: CDR1 LGHDT, CDR2 YNNKEL (reference sequence). The CDR3 is 16 residues long. The CDR3 nucleotides read TGTGCCAGCAGCCAAGTTTCGGGGATCTCTGGAAACACCATATATTTT. Translated, it gives CASSQVSGISGNTIYF.

This clonotype was counted ten times or more. This chain connects TRBV2 to TRBJ1-6; D gene uncertain. The length of the CDR3 is 14 residues. Per the germline V gene, CDR1 is SNHLY and CDR2 is FYNNEI. V lost 2 bases, J lost 9 bases, and 11 bases lay in between. CDR3 sequence: CASSEQVLGSPLHF. The CDR3 coding sequence is TGTGCCAGCAGTGAACAGGTCCTTGGTTCACCCCTCCACTTT.

This clonotype is labeled medium-sized (0.01 to 0.1%). V gene TRBV5-1 combines with J gene TRBJ2-1, with TRBD2 identical over 11 bases. Per the germline V gene, CDR1 is SGHRS and CDR2 is YFSETQ. Germline trimming cut 2 bases from V and 2 bases from J; bases unmatched to any gene: 3. This CDR3 is built from 16 residues. In DNA form, the CDR3 reads TGCGCCAGCAGCTTAGATAGCGGGAGGGCCTACAATGAGCAGTTCTTC. Translation: CASSLDSGRAYNEQFF.

Judged by abundance, this clonotype is medium-sized. V is TRBV7-9 and J is TRBJ1-4, with 9 bases lining up with TRBD1. CDR3 length equals 15 residues. The V and J ends lost 5 bases and 4 bases, in that order; junction bases with no gene match: 5. Germline CDR1 and CDR2: SEHNR and FQNEAQ (reference sequence). The CDR3 DNA reads TGTGCCAGCAGCCTCGACAGGGGGATTAATGAAAAACTGTTTTTT. Translated, it gives CASSLDRGINEKLFF.